This entry is about one TCR beta chain. The CDR3 is made up of 15 amino acids. Trimming took 4 bases from V and 10 from J; bases not matched to a gene: 11. Per germline, CDR1 KGHSH and CDR2 LQKENI. The sample belongs to a study of T-cell reconstitution after alpha-beta-depleted transplantation in children. Library preparation (for TCRbeta) was performed with unique molecular identifiers. TCRdb recomputed calls from the PCR reads with MiXCR, one row per CDR3 protein. The sample carries roughly 400,000 distinct CDR3 sequences, roughly 20% recorded once. This sequence joins TRBV18 and TRBJ2-1; 9 bases agree with TRBD2. Sequencing used PBMCs from the stem cell graft donor, obtained from the stem cell graft. The sequence came from a human donor who donated a stem cell graft to a child with acute myeloid leukemia. The CDR3 bases are TGTGCCAGCTCACTAGTGGCGGGAGGGCCTGGAGAGCAGTTCTTC. It yields the protein CASSLVAGGPGEQFF. Supplemented by reference TRBV18 and TRBJ2-1, the full variable domain reads NAGVMQNPRHLVRRRGQEARLRCSPMKGHSHVYWYRQLPEEGLKFMVYLQKENIIDESGMPKERFSAEFPKEGPSILRIQQVVRGDSAAYFCASSLVAGGPGEQFFGPGTRLTVL.